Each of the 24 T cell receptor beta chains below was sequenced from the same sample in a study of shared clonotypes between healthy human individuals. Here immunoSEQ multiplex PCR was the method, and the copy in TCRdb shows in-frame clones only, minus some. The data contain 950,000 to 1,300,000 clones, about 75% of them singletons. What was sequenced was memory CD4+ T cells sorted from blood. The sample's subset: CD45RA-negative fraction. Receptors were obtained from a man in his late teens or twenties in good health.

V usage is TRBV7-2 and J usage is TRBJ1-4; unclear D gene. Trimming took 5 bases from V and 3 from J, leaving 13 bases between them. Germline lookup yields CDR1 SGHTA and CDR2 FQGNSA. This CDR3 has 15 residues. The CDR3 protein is CASSADGIPNEKLFF. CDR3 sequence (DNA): TGTGCCAGCAGCGCCGACGGCATCCCTAATGAAAAACTGTTTTTT.

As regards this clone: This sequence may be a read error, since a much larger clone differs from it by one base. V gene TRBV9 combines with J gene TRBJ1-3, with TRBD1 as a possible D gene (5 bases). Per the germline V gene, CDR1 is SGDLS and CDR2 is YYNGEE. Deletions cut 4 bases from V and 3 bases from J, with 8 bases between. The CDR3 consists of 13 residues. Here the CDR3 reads CASSPTGGNTIYF. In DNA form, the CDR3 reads TGTGCCAGCAGCCCCACAGGTGGAAACACCATATATTTT.

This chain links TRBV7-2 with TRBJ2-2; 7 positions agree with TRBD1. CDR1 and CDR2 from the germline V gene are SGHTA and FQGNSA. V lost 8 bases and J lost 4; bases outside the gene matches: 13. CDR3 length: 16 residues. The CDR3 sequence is CASYPVGGRVTGELFF. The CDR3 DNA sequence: TGTGCCAGCTATCCGGTAGGGGGCAGAGTCACCGGGGAGCTGTTTTTT.

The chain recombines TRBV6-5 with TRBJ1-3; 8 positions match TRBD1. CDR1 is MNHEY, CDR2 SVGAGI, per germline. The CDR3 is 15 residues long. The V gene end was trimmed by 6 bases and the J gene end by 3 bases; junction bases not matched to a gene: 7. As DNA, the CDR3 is TGTGCCAGCAGAGTTGGACAGGGTGGTGGAAACACCATATATTTT. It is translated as CASRVGQGGGNTIYF.

CDR3 sequence reads: CAIRPSGAQDTQYF. CDR3 sequence (DNA): TGTGCCATCCGTCCTAGCGGAGCACAAGATACGCAGTATTTT. The genes are TRBV10-3 and TRBJ2-3; 7 bases are shared with TRBD2. Losses at the gene ends were 8 bases for V and 5 bases for J; bases not matched to a gene: 10. Germline CDR1 ENHRY, CDR2 SYGVKD. The CDR3 loop spans 14 amino acids.

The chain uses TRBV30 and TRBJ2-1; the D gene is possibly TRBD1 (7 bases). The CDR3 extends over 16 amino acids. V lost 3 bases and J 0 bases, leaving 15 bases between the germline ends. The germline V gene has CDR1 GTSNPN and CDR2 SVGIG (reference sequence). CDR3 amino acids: CAWRSPGGSSYNEQFF. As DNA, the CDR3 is TGTGCCTGGAGGTCCCCAGGGGGGAGCTCCTACAATGAGCAGTTCTTC.

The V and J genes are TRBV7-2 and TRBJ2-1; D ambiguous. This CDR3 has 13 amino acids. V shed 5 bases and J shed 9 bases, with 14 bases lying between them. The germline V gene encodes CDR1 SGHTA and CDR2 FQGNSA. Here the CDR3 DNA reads TGTGCCAGCAGCCCAGCCTCTACTGGTGAGCAGTTCTTC. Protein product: CASSPASTGEQFF.

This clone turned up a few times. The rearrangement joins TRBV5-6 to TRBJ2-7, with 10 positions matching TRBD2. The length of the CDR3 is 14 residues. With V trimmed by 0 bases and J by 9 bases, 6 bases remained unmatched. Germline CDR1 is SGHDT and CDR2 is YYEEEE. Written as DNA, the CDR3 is TGTGCCAGCAGCTTGGACGCTAGCGGGGGAGGGCAGTACTTC. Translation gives CASSLDASGGGQYF.

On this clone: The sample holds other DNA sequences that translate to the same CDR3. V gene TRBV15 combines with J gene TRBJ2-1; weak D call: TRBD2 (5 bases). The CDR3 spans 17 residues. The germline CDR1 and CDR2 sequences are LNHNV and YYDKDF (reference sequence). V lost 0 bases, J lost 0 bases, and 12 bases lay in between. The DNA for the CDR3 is TGTGCCACCAGCAGAGATAGGAGCGGCCTCTCCTACAATGAGCAGTTCTTC. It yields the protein CATSRDRSGLSYNEQFF.

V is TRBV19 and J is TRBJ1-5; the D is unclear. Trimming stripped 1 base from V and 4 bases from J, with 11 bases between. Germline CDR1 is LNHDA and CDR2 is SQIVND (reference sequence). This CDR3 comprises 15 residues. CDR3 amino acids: CASSIGAGINQPQHF. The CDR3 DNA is TGTGCCAGTAGTATAGGAGCAGGCATTAATCAGCCCCAGCATTTT.

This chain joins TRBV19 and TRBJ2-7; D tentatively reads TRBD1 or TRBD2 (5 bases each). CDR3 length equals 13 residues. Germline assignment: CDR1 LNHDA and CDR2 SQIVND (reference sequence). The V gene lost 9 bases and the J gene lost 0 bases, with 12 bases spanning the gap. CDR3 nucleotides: TGTGCCAGCGGAACCGGGGCCTCCTACGAGCAGTACTTC. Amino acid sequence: CASGTGASYEQYF.

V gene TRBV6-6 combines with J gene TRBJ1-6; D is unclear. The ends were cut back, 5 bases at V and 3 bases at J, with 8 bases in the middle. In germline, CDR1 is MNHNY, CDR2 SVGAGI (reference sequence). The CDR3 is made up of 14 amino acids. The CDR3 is CASSDGLYNSPLHF. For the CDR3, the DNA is TGTGCCAGCAGTGACGGGCTCTATAATTCACCCCTCCACTTT.

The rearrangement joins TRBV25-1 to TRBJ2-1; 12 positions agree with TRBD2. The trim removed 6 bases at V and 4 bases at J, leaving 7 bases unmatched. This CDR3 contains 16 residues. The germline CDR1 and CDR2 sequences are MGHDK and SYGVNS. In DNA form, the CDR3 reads TGTGCCAGCAGCAGAAAGACTAGCGGGAGTTACAATGAGCAGTTCTTC. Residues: CASSRKTSGSYNEQFF.

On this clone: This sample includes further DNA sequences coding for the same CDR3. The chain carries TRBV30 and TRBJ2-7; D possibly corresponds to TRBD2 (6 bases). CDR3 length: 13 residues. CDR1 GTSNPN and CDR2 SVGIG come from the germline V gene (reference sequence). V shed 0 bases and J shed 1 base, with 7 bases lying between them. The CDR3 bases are TGTGCCTGGAGTGTGGGAGGATCCTACGAGCAGTACTTC. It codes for CAWSVGGSYEQYF.

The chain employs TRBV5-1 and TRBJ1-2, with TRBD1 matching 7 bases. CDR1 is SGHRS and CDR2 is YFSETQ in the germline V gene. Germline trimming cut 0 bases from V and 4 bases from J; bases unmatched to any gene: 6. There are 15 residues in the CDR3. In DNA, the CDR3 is TGCGCCAGCAGCTTGGGACAGGGACTTATCTATGGCTACACCTTC. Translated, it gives CASSLGQGLIYGYTF.

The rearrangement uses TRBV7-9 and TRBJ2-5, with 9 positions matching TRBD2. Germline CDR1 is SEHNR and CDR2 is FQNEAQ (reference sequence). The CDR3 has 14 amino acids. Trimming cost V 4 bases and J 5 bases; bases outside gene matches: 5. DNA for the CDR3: TGTGCCAGCAGCTCAATAGCGGGAGAGGAGACCCAGTACTTC. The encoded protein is CASSSIAGEETQYF. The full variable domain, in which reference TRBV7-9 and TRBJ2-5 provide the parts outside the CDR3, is DTGVSQNPRHKITKRGQNVTFRCDPISEHNRLYWYRQTLGQGPEFLTYFQNEAQLEKSRLLSDRFSAERPKGSFSTLEIQRTEQGDSAMYLCASSSIAGEETQYFGPGTRLLVL.

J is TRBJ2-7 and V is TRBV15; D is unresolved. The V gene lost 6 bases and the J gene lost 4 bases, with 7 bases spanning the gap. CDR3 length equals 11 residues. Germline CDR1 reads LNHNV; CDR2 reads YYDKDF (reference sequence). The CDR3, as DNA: TGTGCCACCAGTAACGGTTACGAGCAGTACTTC. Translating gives CATSNGYEQYF. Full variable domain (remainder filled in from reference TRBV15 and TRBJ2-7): DAMVIQNPRYQVTQFGKPVTLSCSQTLNHNVMYWYQQKSSQAPKLLFHYYDKDFNNEADTPDNFQSRRPNTSFCFLDIRSPGLGDTAMYLCATSNGYEQYFGPGTRLTVT.

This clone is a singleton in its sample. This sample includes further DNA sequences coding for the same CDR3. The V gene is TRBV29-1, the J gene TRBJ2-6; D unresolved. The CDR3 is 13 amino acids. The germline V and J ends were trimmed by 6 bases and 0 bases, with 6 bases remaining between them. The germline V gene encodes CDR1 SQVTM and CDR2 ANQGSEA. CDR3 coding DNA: TGCAGCGTGGACGTCTCTGGGGCCAACGTCCTGACTTTC. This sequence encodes CSVDVSGANVLTF.

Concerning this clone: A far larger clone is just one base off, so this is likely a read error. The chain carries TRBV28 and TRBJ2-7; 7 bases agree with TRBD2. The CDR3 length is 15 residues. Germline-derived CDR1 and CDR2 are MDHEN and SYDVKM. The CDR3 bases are TGTGCCAACAGTCAGCCCGGGGGGAGCTCCTACGAGCAGTACTTC. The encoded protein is CANSQPGGSSYEQYF.

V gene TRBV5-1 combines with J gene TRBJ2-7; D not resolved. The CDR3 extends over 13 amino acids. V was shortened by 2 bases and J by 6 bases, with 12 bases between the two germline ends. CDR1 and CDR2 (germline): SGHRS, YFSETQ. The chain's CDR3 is CASSFSALGEQYF. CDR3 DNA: TGCGCCAGCAGCTTTTCAGCCTTGGGCGAGCAGTACTTC. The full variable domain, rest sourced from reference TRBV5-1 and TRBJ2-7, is KAGVTQTPRYLIKTRGQQVTLSCSPISGHRSVSWYQQTPGQGLQFLFEYFSETQRNKGNFPGRFSGRQFSNSRSEMNVSTLELGDSALYLCASSFSALGEQYFGPGTRLTVT.

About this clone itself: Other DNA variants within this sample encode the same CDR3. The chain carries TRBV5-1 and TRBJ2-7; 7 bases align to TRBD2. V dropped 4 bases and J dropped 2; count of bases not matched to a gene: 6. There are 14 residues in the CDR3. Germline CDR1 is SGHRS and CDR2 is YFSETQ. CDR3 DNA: TGCGCCAGCAGCCCCGGACTAGTAACCTACGAGCAGTACTTC. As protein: CASSPGLVTYEQYF.

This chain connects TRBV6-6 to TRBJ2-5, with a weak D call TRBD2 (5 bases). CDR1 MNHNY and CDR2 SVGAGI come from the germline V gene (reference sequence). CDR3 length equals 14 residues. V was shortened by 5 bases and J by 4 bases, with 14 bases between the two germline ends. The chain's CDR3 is CASSPDGKGETQYF. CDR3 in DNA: TGTGCCAGCAGTCCCGACGGGAAGGGAGAGACCCAGTACTTC.

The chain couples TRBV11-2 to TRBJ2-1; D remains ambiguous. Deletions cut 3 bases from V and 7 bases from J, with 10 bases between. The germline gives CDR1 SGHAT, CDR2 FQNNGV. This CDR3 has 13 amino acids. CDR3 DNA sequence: TGTGCCAGCAGCTTCCCTGGGGTTAATGAGCAGTTCTTC. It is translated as CASSFPGVNEQFF. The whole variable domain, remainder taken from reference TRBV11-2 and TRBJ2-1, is EAGVAQSPRYKIIEKRQSVAFWCNPISGHATLYWYQQILGQGPKLLIQFQNNGVVDDSQLPKDRFSAERLKGVDSTLKIQPAKLEDSAVYLCASSFPGVNEQFFGPGTRLTVL.

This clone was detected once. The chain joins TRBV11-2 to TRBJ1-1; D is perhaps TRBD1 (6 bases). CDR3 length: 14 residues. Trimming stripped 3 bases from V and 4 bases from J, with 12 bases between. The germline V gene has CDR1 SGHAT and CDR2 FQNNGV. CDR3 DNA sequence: TGTGCCAGCAGCTTCCGACAGGACGGCACTGAAGCTTTCTTT. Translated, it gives CASSFRQDGTEAFF.